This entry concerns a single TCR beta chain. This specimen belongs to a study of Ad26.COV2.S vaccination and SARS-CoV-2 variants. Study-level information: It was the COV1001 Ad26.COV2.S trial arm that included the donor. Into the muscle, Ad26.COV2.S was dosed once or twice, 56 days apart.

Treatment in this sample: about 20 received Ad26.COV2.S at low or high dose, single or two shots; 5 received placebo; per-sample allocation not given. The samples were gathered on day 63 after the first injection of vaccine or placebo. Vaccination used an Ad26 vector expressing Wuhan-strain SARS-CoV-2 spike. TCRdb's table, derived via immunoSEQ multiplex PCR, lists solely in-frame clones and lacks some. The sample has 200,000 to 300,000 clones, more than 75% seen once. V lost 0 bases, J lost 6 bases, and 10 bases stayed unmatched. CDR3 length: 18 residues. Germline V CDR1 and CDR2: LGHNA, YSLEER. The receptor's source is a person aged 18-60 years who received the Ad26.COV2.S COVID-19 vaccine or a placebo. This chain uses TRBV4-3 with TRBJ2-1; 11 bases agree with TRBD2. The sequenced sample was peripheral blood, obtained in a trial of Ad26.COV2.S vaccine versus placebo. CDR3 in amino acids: CASSQDLIPGLAANEQFF. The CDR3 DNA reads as TGCGCCAGCAGCCAAGATCTGATTCCGGGACTAGCGGCCAATGAGCAGTTCTTC.